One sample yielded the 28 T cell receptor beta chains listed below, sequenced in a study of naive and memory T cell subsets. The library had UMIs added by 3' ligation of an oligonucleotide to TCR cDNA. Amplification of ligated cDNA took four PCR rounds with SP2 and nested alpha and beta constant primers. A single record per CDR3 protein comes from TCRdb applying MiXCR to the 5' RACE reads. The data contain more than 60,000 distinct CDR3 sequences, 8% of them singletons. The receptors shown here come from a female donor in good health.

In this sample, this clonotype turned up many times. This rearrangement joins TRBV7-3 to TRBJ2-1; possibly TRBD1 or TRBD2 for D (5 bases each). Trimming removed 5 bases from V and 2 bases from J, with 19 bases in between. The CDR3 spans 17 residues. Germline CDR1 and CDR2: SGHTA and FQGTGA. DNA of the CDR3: TGTGCCAGCAGCCTACATCCCGGGGACGGACCCTACAATGAGCAGTTCTTC. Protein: CASSLHPGDGPYNEQFF.

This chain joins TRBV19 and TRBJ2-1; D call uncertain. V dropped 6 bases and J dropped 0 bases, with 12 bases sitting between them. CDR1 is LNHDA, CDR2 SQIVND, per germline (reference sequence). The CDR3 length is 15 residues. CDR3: CASRPTVSSYNEQFF. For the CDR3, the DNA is TGTGCCAGTAGGCCGACGGTTAGCTCCTACAATGAGCAGTTCTTC. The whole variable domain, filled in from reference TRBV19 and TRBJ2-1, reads DGGITQSPKYLFRKEGQNVTLSCEQNLNHDAMYWYRQDPGQGLRLIYYSQIVNDFQKGDIAEGYSVSREKKESFPLTVTSAQKNPTAFYLCASRPTVSSYNEQFFGPGTRLTVL.

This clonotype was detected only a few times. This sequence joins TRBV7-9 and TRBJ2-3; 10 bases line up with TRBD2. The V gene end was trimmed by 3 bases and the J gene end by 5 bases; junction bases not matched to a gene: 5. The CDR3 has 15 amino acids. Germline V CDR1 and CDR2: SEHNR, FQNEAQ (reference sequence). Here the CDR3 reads CASSFGLAGVDTQYF. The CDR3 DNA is TGTGCCAGCAGCTTCGGGCTAGCGGGAGTAGATACGCAGTATTTT. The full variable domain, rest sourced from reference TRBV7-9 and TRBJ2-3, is DTGVSQNPRHKITKRGQNVTFRCDPISEHNRLYWYRQTLGQGPEFLTYFQNEAQLEKSRLLSDRFSAERPKGSFSTLEIQRTEQGDSAMYLCASSFGLAGVDTQYFGPGTRLTVL.

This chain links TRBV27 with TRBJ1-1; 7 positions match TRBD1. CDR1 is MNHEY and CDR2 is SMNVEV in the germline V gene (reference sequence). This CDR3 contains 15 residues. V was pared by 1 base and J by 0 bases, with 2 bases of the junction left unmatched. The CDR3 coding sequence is TGTGCCAGCAGTTTATGGGGGACAGTGAACACTGAAGCTTTCTTT. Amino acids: CASSLWGTVNTEAFF.

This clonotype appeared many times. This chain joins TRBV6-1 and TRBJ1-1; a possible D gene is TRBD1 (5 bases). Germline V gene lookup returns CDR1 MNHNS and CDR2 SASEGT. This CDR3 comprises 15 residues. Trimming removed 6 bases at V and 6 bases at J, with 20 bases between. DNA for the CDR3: TGTGCCAGCAGGTCATCGGGGGGTAATTTAGCTGAAGCTTTCTTT. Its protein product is CASRSSGGNLAEAFF.

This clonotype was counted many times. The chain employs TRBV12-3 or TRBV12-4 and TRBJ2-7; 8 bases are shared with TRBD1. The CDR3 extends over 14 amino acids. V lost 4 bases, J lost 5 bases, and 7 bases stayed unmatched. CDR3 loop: CASSSGQGPNEQYF. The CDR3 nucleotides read TGTGCCAGCAGTTCTGGACAGGGACCCAACGAGCAGTACTTC.

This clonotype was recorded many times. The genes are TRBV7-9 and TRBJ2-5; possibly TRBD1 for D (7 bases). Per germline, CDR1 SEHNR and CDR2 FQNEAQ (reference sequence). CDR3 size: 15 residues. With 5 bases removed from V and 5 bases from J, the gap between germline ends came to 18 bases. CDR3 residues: CASSRSQGGSETQYF. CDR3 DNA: TGTGCCAGCAGCAGAAGCCAGGGGGGCTCGGAGACCCAGTACTTC.

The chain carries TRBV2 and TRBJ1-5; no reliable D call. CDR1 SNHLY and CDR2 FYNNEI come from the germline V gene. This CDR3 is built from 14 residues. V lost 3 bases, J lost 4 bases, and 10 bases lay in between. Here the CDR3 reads CASSEWAANQPQHF. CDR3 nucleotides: TGTGCCAGCAGTGAGTGGGCAGCGAATCAGCCCCAGCATTTT.

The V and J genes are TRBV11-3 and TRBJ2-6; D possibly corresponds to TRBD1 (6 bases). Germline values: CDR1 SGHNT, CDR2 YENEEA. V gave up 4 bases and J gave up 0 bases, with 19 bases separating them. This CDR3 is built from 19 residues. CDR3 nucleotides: TGTGCCAGCAGCTCCTCACAAAAACAGGGTTTCTCTGGGGCCAACGTCCTGACTTTC. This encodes CASSSSQKQGFSGANVLTF.

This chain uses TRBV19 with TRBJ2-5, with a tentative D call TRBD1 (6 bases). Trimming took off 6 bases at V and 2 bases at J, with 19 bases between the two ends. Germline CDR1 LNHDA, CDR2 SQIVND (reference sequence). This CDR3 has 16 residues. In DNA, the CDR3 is TGTGCCAGTAGCCCCCGAGGGGGTATTTCGCAAGAGACCCAGTACTTC. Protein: CASSPRGGISQETQYF.

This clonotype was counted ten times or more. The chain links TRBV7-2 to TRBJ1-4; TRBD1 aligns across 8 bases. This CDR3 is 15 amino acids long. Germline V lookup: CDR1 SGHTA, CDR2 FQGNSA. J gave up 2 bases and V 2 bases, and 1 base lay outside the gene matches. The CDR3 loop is CASSLQGATNEKLFF. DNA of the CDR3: TGTGCCAGCAGCTTACAGGGGGCGACTAATGAAAAACTGTTTTTT.

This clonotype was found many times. CDR3 nucleotide sequence: TGTGCCAGCAGCCAAGAGCGGCCCGGGGGGACAAATCAGCCCCAGCATTTT. Translation gives CASSQERPGGTNQPQHF. The V call is TRBV3-1, the J call TRBJ1-5, with D maybe TRBD1 (6 bases). Germline values: CDR1 LGHDT, CDR2 YNNKEL (reference sequence). The CDR3 loop spans 17 amino acids. Trimming cost V 0 bases and J 4 bases, with 16 bases left between them.

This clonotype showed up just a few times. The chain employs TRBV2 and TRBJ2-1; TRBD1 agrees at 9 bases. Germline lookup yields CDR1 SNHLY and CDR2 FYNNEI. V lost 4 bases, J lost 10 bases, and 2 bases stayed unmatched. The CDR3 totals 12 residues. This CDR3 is CASSGTGGEQFF. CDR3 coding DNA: TGTGCCAGCAGTGGAACAGGGGGCGAGCAGTTCTTC.

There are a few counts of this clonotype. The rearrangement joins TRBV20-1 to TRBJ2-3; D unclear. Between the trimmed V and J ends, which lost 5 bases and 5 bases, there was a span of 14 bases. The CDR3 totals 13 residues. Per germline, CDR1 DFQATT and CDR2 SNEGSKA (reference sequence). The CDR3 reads CSARSTVGDTQYF. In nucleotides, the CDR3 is TGCAGTGCTCGATCAACGGTAGGAGATACGCAGTATTTT.

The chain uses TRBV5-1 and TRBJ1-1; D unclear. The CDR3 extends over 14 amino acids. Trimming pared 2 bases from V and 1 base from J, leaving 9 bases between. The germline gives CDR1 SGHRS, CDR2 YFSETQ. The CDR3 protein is CASSFDSQNTEAFF. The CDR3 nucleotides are TGCGCCAGCAGCTTCGACTCTCAGAACACTGAAGCTTTCTTT.

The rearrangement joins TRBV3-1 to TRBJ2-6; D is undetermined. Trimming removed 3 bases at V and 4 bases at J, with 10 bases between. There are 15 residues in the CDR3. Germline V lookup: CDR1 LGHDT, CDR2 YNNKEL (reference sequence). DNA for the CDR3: TGTGCCAGCAGCCATCAAGGAGCCGGGGCCAACGTCCTGACTTTC. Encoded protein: CASSHQGAGANVLTF.

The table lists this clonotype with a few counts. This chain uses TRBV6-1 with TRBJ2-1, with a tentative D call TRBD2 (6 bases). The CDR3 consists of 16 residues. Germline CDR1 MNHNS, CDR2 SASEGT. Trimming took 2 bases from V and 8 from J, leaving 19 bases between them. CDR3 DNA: TGTGCCAGCAGTGAATTCTCCGGCGGGAATTTGGATGAGCAGTTCTTC. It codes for CASSEFSGGNLDEQFF.

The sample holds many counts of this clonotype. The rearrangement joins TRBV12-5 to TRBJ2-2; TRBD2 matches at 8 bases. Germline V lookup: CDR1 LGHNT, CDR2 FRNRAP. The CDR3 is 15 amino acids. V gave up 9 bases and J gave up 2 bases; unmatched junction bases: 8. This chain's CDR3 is CASAYSGVNTGELFF. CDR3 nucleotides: TGTGCTAGCGCCTATAGCGGGGTTAACACCGGGGAGCTGTTTTTT.

The CDR3 region has the DNA TGCGCCAGCAGCTCCCCTAGCGGGGGGTACAATGAGCAGTTCTTC. Residues: CASSSPSGGYNEQFF. The genes are TRBV5-1 and TRBJ2-1; 11 bases agree with TRBD2. V dropped 3 bases and J dropped 4; count of bases not matched to a gene: 3. This CDR3 spans 15 amino acids. CDR1 is SGHRS and CDR2 is YFSETQ in the germline V gene.

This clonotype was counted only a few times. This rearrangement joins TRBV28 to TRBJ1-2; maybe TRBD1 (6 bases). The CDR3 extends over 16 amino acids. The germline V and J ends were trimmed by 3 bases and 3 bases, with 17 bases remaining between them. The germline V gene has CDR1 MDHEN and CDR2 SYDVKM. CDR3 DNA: TGTGCCAGCAGTTTCTTTAGTCCGGGGGCCTACTATGGCTACACCTTC. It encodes CASSFFSPGAYYGYTF.

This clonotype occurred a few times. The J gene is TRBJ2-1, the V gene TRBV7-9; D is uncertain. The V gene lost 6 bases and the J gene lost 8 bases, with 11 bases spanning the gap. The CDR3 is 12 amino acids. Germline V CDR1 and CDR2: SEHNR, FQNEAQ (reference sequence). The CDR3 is CASRGESDEQFF. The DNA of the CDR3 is TGTGCCAGCAGGGGTGAATCCGATGAGCAGTTCTTC.

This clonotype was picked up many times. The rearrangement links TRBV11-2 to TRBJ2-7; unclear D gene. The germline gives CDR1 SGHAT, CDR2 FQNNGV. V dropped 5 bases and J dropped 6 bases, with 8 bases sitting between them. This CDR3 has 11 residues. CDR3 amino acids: CASSPRSEQYF. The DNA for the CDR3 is TGTGCCAGCAGCCCCCGATCCGAGCAGTACTTC. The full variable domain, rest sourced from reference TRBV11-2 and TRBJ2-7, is EAGVAQSPRYKIIEKRQSVAFWCNPISGHATLYWYQQILGQGPKLLIQFQNNGVVDDSQLPKDRFSAERLKGVDSTLKIQPAKLEDSAVYLCASSPRSEQYFGPGTRLTVT.

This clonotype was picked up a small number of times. For the CDR3, the DNA is TGTGCCAGCAGAGCAGTAGCGGGAGGGCGAGGCAATGAGCAGTTCTTC. Its translation is CASRAVAGGRGNEQFF. The gene calls are TRBV28 and TRBJ2-1; 11 bases fit TRBD2. There are 16 residues in the CDR3. Germline CDR1 MDHEN, CDR2 SYDVKM. Trimming took 6 bases from V and 6 from J; bases not matched to a gene: 10.

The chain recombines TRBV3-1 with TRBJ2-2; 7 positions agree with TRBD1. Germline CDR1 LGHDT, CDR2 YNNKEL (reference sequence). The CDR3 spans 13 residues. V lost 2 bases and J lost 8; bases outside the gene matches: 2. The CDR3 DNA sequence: TGTGCCAGCAGCCAAAAGGGGGCAGGGGAGCTGTTTTTT. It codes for CASSQKGAGELFF.

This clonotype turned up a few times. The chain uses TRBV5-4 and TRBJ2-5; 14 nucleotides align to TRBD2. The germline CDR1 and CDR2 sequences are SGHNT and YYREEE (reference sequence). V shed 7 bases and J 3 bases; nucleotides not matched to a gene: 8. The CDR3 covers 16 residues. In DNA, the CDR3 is TGTGCCAGCTCCCCGGGGGGACTAGCGGGAGAAGAGACCCAGTACTTC. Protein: CASSPGGLAGEETQYF.

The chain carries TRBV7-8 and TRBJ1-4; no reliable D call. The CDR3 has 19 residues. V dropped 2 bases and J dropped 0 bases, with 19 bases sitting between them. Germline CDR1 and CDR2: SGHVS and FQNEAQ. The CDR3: CASSLNSRRNRATNEKLFF. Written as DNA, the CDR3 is TGTGCCAGCAGCTTAAATAGTCGGCGAAATAGGGCAACTAATGAAAAACTGTTTTTT.

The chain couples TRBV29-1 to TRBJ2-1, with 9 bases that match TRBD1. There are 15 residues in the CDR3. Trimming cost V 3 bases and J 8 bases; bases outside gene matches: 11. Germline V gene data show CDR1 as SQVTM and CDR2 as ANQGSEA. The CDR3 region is CSVEGDRELNYEQFF. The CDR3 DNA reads TGCAGCGTTGAGGGGGACAGGGAGCTAAACTATGAGCAGTTCTTC.

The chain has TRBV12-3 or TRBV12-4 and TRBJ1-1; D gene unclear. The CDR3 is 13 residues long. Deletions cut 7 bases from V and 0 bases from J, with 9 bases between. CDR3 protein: CASNRQLNTEAFF. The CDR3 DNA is TGTGCCAGCAACCGCCAACTGAACACTGAAGCTTTCTTT.